These 28 T cell receptor beta chains were all obtained from the same sample, sequenced in a study of human T cells and chemical hapten exposure. TCRdb passed the RACE reads through MiXCR, listing each CDR3 protein once. The repertoire holds 190,000 or so distinct CDR3 sequences, with 25% to 30% as singletons. Time point of the sample: pre-sensitization, week 0. Sample treatment: therapeutic diphenylcyclopropenone sensitization with weekly scalp DPC. The input for sequencing was whole blood, taken in connection with sensitization to the hapten diphenylcyclopropenone (DPC). These TCRs come from a woman in her twenties or thirties with alopecia areata. Some clones in this sample may be carry-over from other donors' samples.

The rearrangement links TRBV29-1 to TRBJ2-1; 9 bases are a match to TRBD2. Per germline, CDR1 SQVTM and CDR2 ANQGSEA. The CDR3 runs to 15 residues. V shed 5 bases, J shed 4 bases, and the junction held 9 bases outside the gene matches. CDR3 in amino acids: CSVREGTSTYNEQFF. For the CDR3, the DNA is TGCAGCGTTCGTGAGGGGACTAGCACATACAATGAGCAGTTCTTC.

The V call is TRBV10-3, the J call TRBJ2-2, with 8 bases fitting TRBD1. J was trimmed by 4 bases and V by 2 bases; bases with no gene match: 6. There are 16 residues in the CDR3. The germline CDR1 and CDR2 sequences are ENHRY and SYGVKD. CDR3 nucleotide sequence: TGTGCCATCAGTGAGCAGGGGGCGCCCGGCACCGGGGAGCTGTTTTTT. It is translated as CAISEQGAPGTGELFF.

This clonotype was observed a handful of times. The chain carries TRBV12-3 or TRBV12-4 and TRBJ1-5; weak D call: TRBD1 (5 bases). Trimming took 2 bases from V and 9 from J, leaving 17 bases between them. CDR3 size: 15 residues. CDR3: CASSLTAGMGGPQHF. The DNA for the CDR3 is TGTGCCAGCAGTTTAACCGCAGGGATGGGGGGGCCCCAGCATTTT.

The chain joins TRBV2 to TRBJ2-1; no firm D call. From germline, CDR1 is SNHLY and CDR2 FYNNEI. CDR3 size: 15 residues. The V and J ends lost 5 bases and 1 base respectively, with 12 bases between them. The DNA of the CDR3 is TGTGCCAGCAGTAGAACGGACGCGTCCTACAATGAGCAGTTCTTC. Its protein is CASSRTDASYNEQFF.

CDR3 loop: CASSNRQGRTGELFF. In nucleotides, the CDR3 is TGTGCCAGCAGCAACAGGCAGGGTAGGACCGGGGAGCTGTTTTTT. The chain couples TRBV6-5 to TRBJ2-2; a weak D match, TRBD1 (5 bases). Germline assignment: CDR1 MNHEY and CDR2 SVGAGI. The germline V and J ends were trimmed by 6 bases and 5 bases, with 16 bases remaining between them. The CDR3 is made up of 15 amino acids.

A few counts support this clonotype. The chain uses TRBV30 and TRBJ1-1, with D maybe TRBD1 (5 bases). Trimming cost V 4 bases and J 0 bases, with 21 bases left between them. This CDR3 region has 17 residues. Germline V CDR1 and CDR2: GTSNPN, SVGIG (reference sequence). The CDR3 nucleotides read TGTGCCTGGATCACCCTGGCGGGGGAGAGCATGAACACTGAAGCTTTCTTT. Its translation is CAWITLAGESMNTEAFF.

This clonotype has more than one count but fewer than ten. The V and J genes are TRBV2 and TRBJ2-3, with a weak D call TRBD1 (6 bases). The V gene lost 3 bases and the J gene lost 4 bases, with 8 bases spanning the gap. Germline V gene sequence: CDR1 SNHLY, CDR2 FYNNEI. This CDR3 region has 13 residues. CDR3 region: CASSEDSPDTQYF. The CDR3 bases are TGTGCCAGCAGTGAGGACAGCCCAGATACGCAGTATTTT.

The chain's CDR3 is CASSQESGISTDTQYF. CDR3 DNA: TGCGCCAGCAGCCAGGAGAGCGGGATTAGCACAGATACGCAGTATTTT. The chain carries TRBV5-1 and TRBJ2-3, with 7 bases lining up with TRBD2. V lost 4 bases, J lost 0 bases, and 8 bases stayed unmatched. Germline-derived CDR1 and CDR2 are SGHRS and YFSETQ. The CDR3 sequence is 16 residues long.

This chain links TRBV11-3 with TRBJ2-7; D call uncertain. From germline, CDR1 is SGHNT and CDR2 YENEEA. The germline V and J ends were trimmed by 3 bases and 0 bases, with 9 bases remaining between them. This CDR3 spans 14 amino acids. The CDR3 DNA reads as TGTGCCAGCAGCTTTTCCCATTTCTCCTACGAGCAGTACTTC. Amino acid sequence: CASSFSHFSYEQYF. Together with reference TRBV11-3 and TRBJ2-7, the CDR3 gives the full variable domain: EAGVVQSPRYKIIEKKQPVAFWCNPISGHNTLYWYLQNLGQGPELLIRYENEEAVDDSQLPKDRFSAERLKGVDSTLKIQPAELGDSAVYLCASSFSHFSYEQYFGPGTRLTVT.

V and J are TRBV5-1 and TRBJ2-3; weak D call: TRBD1 (5 bases). V was trimmed by 4 bases and J by 6 bases, leaving 21 bases between them. The length of the CDR3 is 16 residues. Germline V gene sequence: CDR1 SGHRS, CDR2 YFSETQ. For the CDR3, the DNA is TGCGCCAGCAGCCCGCTCTCCGGGCAGGGAACGGATACGCAGTATTTT. As protein: CASSPLSGQGTDTQYF.

A few counts support this clonotype. The gene calls are TRBV6-4 and TRBJ2-3; TRBD2 agrees at 8 bases. This CDR3 contains 15 residues. V gave up 0 bases and J gave up 1 base; unmatched junction bases: 0. Germline V lookup: CDR1 MRHNA, CDR2 SNTAGT. The CDR3 loop is CASSDSRGGTDTQYF. For the CDR3, the DNA is TGTGCCAGCAGTGACTCGCGGGGGGGCACAGATACGCAGTATTTT.

J is TRBJ1-3 and V is TRBV9; D perhaps matches TRBD1 (5 bases). Germline V gene sequence: CDR1 SGDLS, CDR2 YYNGEE. The V gene lost 0 bases and the J gene lost 2 bases, with 12 bases spanning the gap. The CDR3 has 16 amino acids. CDR3 sequence: CASSVAEGRTGNTIYF. CDR3 nucleotide sequence: TGTGCCAGCAGCGTAGCGGAGGGACGGACTGGAAACACCATATATTTT.

This chain joins TRBV6-2 or TRBV6-3 and TRBJ2-7; a weak D match, TRBD2 (5 bases). This CDR3 comprises 16 residues. The germline V gene has CDR1 MNHEY and CDR2 SVGEGT. V shed 4 bases and J shed 2 bases, with 18 bases lying between them. Here the CDR3 reads CASSSAQARGTYEQYF. The CDR3 DNA is TGTGCCAGCAGTTCGGCCCAGGCCCGAGGGACCTACGAGCAGTACTTC.

This clonotype was seen a handful of times. At one boundary the junction diverges from the germline segment, which might be a read error. The chain is built from TRBV3-1 and TRBJ1-1, with a weak D call TRBD1 (6 bases). The CDR3 contains 13 residues. Germline V CDR1 and CDR2: LGHDT, YNNKEL (reference sequence). CDR3 DNA: TGTGCCAGCAGCCAAGGAGGAAGGGGGGACCACGGCTTT. Its translation is CASSQGGRGDHGF. Drawing the rest from reference TRBV3-1 and TRBJ1-1, the complete variable domain is DTAVSQTPKYLVTQMGNDKSIKCEQNLGHDTMYWYKQDSKKFLKIMFSYNNKELIINETVPNRFSPKSPDKAHLNLHINSLELGDSAVYFCASSQGGRGDHGFGQGTRLTVV.

The chain carries TRBV4-2 and TRBJ2-1; perhaps TRBD2 as D (6 bases). Germline loops: CDR1 LGHNA, CDR2 YNFKEQ. This CDR3 region has 14 residues. V was shortened by 1 base and J by 8 bases, with 12 bases between the two germline ends. The CDR3 is CASSQAGVWDEQFF. The CDR3 nucleotides read TGTGCCAGCAGCCAAGCGGGGGTTTGGGATGAGCAGTTCTTC.

The chain joins TRBV7-2 to TRBJ1-1; D is uncertain. Per the germline V gene, CDR1 is SGHTA and CDR2 is FQGNSA. V lost 2 bases and J lost 0, with 7 bases in between. This CDR3 region has 14 residues. The CDR3 bases are TGTGCCAGCAGCTTAATGAGCGTGAACACTGAAGCTTTCTTT. Residues: CASSLMSVNTEAFF.

This clonotype was found a few times. The V call is TRBV9, the J call TRBJ2-3; 14 bases map to TRBD2. The CDR3 is 18 amino acids. Looked up from germline, CDR1 is SGDLS and CDR2 is YYNGEE. The V segment lost 0 bases and the J segment 7 bases; nucleotides outside the gene matches: 10. The CDR3 DNA is TGTGCCAGCAGCGTAGGCGGACTAGCGGGGGGAGGAAGAAATACGCAGTATTTT. Translating it yields CASSVGGLAGGGRNTQYF.

This clonotype was picked up a small number of times. The chain uses TRBV15 and TRBJ1-6; 7 bases match TRBD1. Germline assignment: CDR1 LNHNV and CDR2 YYDKDF (reference sequence). CDR3 length: 15 residues. V was pared by 4 bases and J by 8 bases, with 8 bases of the junction left unmatched. As DNA, the CDR3 is TGTGCCACCAGCATCTCCGGGACAGTGGATTCACCCCTCCACTTT. Its protein is CATSISGTVDSPLHF.

The rearrangement joins TRBV7-3 to TRBJ2-1; TRBD1 agrees at 7 bases. Per the germline V gene, CDR1 is SGHTA and CDR2 is FQGTGA. After removal of 4 bases from V and 8 bases from J, the junction contained 8 bases not matched to a gene. The CDR3 has 14 residues. The CDR3 sequence is CASSSQGVRDEQFF. The CDR3 DNA follows: TGTGCCAGCAGCTCGCAGGGGGTCAGGGATGAGCAGTTCTTC. The whole variable domain, remainder taken from reference TRBV7-3 and TRBJ2-1, is GAGVSQTPSNKVTEKGKYVELRCDPISGHTALYWYRQSLGQGPEFLIYFQGTGAADDSGLPNDRFFAVRPEGSVSTLKIQRTERGDSAVYLCASSSQGVRDEQFFGPGTRLTVL.

The chain couples TRBV28 to TRBJ2-4; TRBD2 aligns across 8 bases. With V trimmed by 5 bases and J by 0 bases, 3 bases remained unmatched. Germline V gene lookup returns CDR1 MDHEN and CDR2 SYDVKM. There are 15 residues in the CDR3. CDR3 sequence (DNA): TGTGCCAGCAGTCCCGCGGGGGGAGCCAAAAACATTCAGTACTTC. Translated, it gives CASSPAGGAKNIQYF.

This clonotype has only a few counts. The V gene is TRBV29-1, the J gene TRBJ2-7, with TRBD1 matching over 9 bases. CDR1 and CDR2 from the germline V gene are SQVTM and ANQGSEA. This CDR3 has 13 amino acids. Trimming cost V 6 bases and J 2 bases; bases outside gene matches: 5. This CDR3 is CSVPGQGPYEQYF. CDR3 bases: TGCAGCGTACCGGGACAGGGACCCTACGAGCAGTACTTC.

This clonotype was recorded a few times. The chain carries TRBV29-1 and TRBJ2-3; maybe TRBD1 (6 bases). The CDR3 has 14 residues. The ends were cut back, 1 base at V and 1 base at J, with 9 bases in the middle. CDR1 is SQVTM, CDR2 ANQGSEA, per germline. CDR3 residues: CSVEGQEGTDTQYF. CDR3 nucleotide sequence: TGCAGCGTTGAAGGACAGGAAGGCACAGATACGCAGTATTTT.

This clonotype was counted only a few times. The chain carries TRBV28 and TRBJ2-1, with D perhaps matching TRBD2 (6 bases). This CDR3 comprises 12 residues. Per the germline V gene, CDR1 is MDHEN and CDR2 is SYDVKM. The V end lost 1 base, the J end lost 13 bases, and 11 bases lay between the germline ends. The CDR3 sequence is CASSLSTSTQFF. The CDR3 nucleotides are TGTGCCAGCAGTTTATCTACTAGCACCCAGTTCTTC.

The table lists this clonotype with a few counts. This chain connects TRBV7-2 to TRBJ2-7; D ambiguous. The CDR3 extends over 14 amino acids. The germline V gene has CDR1 SGHTA and CDR2 FQGNSA. V was cut by 6 bases and J by 3 bases, with 15 bases left in between. CDR3 region: CASRPHNADYEQYF. The CDR3 DNA reads as TGTGCCAGCAGGCCCCATAACGCGGACTACGAGCAGTACTTC.

This clonotype has more than one count but fewer than ten. This rearrangement joins TRBV20-1 to TRBJ2-4, with 7 bases matching TRBD2. The CDR3 sequence is 11 residues long. Germline assignment: CDR1 DFQATT and CDR2 SNEGSKA (reference sequence). Trimming took 1 base from V and 13 from J; bases not matched to a gene: 4. CDR3 loop: CSARGTGGQYF. CDR3 in DNA: TGCAGTGCTAGAGGGACGGGAGGACAGTACTTC.

J is TRBJ1-3 and V is TRBV28, with 9 bases identical to TRBD1. The junction had 5 bases not matched to a gene; V was cut back by 5 bases and J by 6 bases. Germline CDR1 is MDHEN and CDR2 is SYDVKM. CDR3 length: 14 amino acids. The CDR3 sequence: CASSDRGRVNTIYF. In DNA, the CDR3 is TGTGCCAGCAGTGACAGGGGGAGAGTAAACACCATATATTTT. Combining the CDR3 with reference TRBV28 and TRBJ1-3 gives the whole variable domain DVKVTQSSRYLVKRTGEKVFLECVQDMDHENMFWYRQDPGLGLRLIYFSYDVKMKEKGDIPEGYSVSREKKERFSLILESASTNQTSMYLCASSDRGRVNTIYFGEGSWLTVV.

Points on this clonotype: One junction end disagrees with the germline gene, perhaps due to a read error. The chain couples TRBV28 to TRBJ1-4; 8 bases agree with TRBD1. Germline CDR1 is MDHEN and CDR2 is SYDVKM. CDR3 length equals 11 residues. CDR3 sequence: CANSFGRGLTF. CDR3 sequence (DNA): TGTGCCAACAGTTTCGGCAGGGGGCTTACTTTT.

This clonotype was found a few times. The V gene is TRBV6-5, the J gene TRBJ1-6; D is undetermined. V shed 11 bases and J shed 10 bases, with 15 bases lying between them. Germline-derived CDR1 and CDR2 are MNHEY and SVGAGI. The CDR3 is 12 residues long. In DNA, the CDR3 is TGTGCCCGAGGCACCCGGAACTCACCCCTCCACTTT. Protein: CARGTRNSPLHF.